These 30 T cell receptor beta chains share one sample of origin, sequenced in a study of T cells in Graves' hyperthyroidism and ophthalmopathy (dated by TCRdb to the late 2010s). Library method: multiplex PCR. Data came from an Illumina HiSeq 2000. The TCR beta CDR3 regions were amplified from RNA transcripts. A first-round RT-PCR of the TCR CDR3 used the HTBI primer set with the Qiagen OneStep RT-PCR kit. In-frame beta chains were kept once TCRdb had trimmed the public reads at Q25 with fastp and called clones with MiXCR. Entries are consolidated by CDR3 protein sequence, retaining the most common genes and DNA. A total of some 550,000 distinct CDR3 sequences appear in this sample, approximately 15% of them only once. Of the sample, around 3.3% falls within the top ten clones. Sequenced input: blood. The receptor set was obtained from a woman between 40 and 50 years old with Graves' ophthalmopathy.

V and J are TRBV19 and TRBJ1-2, with TRBD1 identical over 8 bases. V gave up 7 bases and J gave up 8 bases; unmatched junction bases: 21. From germline, CDR1 is LNHDA and CDR2 SQIVND (reference sequence). The CDR3 length is 17 residues. The DNA for the CDR3 is TGTGCCAGTACACCTTATAGGACAGGGAAAAGATTCGGCGGCTACACCTTC. This gives the protein CASTPYRTGKRFGGYTF.

This clonotype was seen more than once but under ten times. This chain links TRBV12-5 with TRBJ1-3; no reliable D call. Germline V gives CDR1 LGHNT, CDR2 FRNRAP. The CDR3 covers 17 residues. The V end lost 1 base, the J end lost 1 base, and 14 bases lay between the germline ends. The CDR3 here is CASGLASPRRSGNTIYF. The CDR3 DNA sequence: TGTGCTAGTGGTTTGGCTTCACCGAGGCGTTCTGGAAACACCATATATTTT. Using reference TRBV12-5 and TRBJ1-3 for the parts outside the CDR3, the full variable domain is DARVTQTPRHKVTEMGQEVTMRCQPILGHNTVFWYRQTMMQGLELLAYFRNRAPLDDSGMPKDRFSAEMPDATLATLKIQPSEPRDSAVYFCASGLASPRRSGNTIYFGEGSWLTVV.

This clonotype was found many times. The chain combines TRBV28 with TRBJ2-3, with D perhaps matching TRBD1 or TRBD2 (5 bases each). Germline assignment: CDR1 MDHEN and CDR2 SYDVKM. V was trimmed by 4 bases and J by 6 bases, leaving 20 bases between them. This CDR3 contains 16 residues. CDR3 DNA: TGTGCCAGCAGTTCCCCGGGGCGGGTGGGTCCCGATACGCAGTATTTT. Residues: CASSSPGRVGPDTQYF.

As regards this clonotype: A read error is possible here, since a much larger clone lies one base away. This chain uses TRBV6-1 with TRBJ2-5; 7 nucleotides agree with TRBD1. V gave up 7 bases and J gave up 2 bases; unmatched junction bases: 1. The length of the CDR3 is 12 residues. Germline lookup yields CDR1 MNHNS and CDR2 SASEGT. The CDR3 DNA sequence: TGTGCCAGCACGGGACAGCAAGAGACCCAGTACTTC. This translates into CASTGQQETQYF.

On this clonotype: A read error may be the cause here, since a much bigger clone is one base away. The gene calls are TRBV30 and TRBJ2-3, with 10 nucleotides matching TRBD2. The germline gives CDR1 GTSNPN, CDR2 SVGIG (reference sequence). Losses at the gene ends were 1 base for V and 3 bases for J; bases not matched to a gene: 7. This CDR3 has 16 residues. The CDR3 is CAWSDGLAAWTDTQYF. Written as DNA, the CDR3 is TGTGCCTGGAGTGATGGACTAGCGGCGTGGACAGATACGCAGTATTTT. The entire variable domain, with the rest obtained from reference TRBV30 and TRBJ2-3, is as follows: SQTIHQWPATLVQPVGSPLSLECTVEGTSNPNLYWYRQAAGRGLQLLFYSVGIGQISSEVPQNLSASRPQDRQFILSSKKLLLSDSGFYLCAWSDGLAAWTDTQYFGPGTRLTVL.

This clonotype was counted many times. This chain joins TRBV24-1 and TRBJ2-7; weak D call: TRBD2 (6 bases). Trimming shortened V by 4 bases and J by 0 bases, and 12 bases separated the two germline ends. The CDR3 has 15 residues. Germline CDR1 KGHDR, CDR2 SFDVKD. CDR3 amino acids: CATSEPGVGSYEQYF. The CDR3 region has the DNA TGTGCCACCAGTGAGCCGGGGGTTGGCTCCTACGAGCAGTACTTC.

The rearrangement joins TRBV28 to TRBJ1-5; D unresolved. This CDR3 has 15 amino acids. The germline V gene has CDR1 MDHEN and CDR2 SYDVKM. V lost 6 bases and J 3 bases, leaving 15 bases between the germline ends. The CDR3 DNA is TGTGCCAGCAGGAATACCTACCTCCCCAATCAGCCCCAGCATTTT. Translated, it gives CASRNTYLPNQPQHF. The whole variable domain, filled in from reference TRBV28 and TRBJ1-5, reads DVKVTQSSRYLVKRTGEKVFLECVQDMDHENMFWYRQDPGLGLRLIYFSYDVKMKEKGDIPEGYSVSREKKERFSLILESASTNQTSMYLCASRNTYLPNQPQHFGDGTRLSIL.

The chain combines TRBV7-2 with TRBJ1-5; no reliable D call. The V gene lost 5 bases and the J gene lost 0 bases, with 11 bases spanning the gap. The CDR3 runs 15 residues. CDR1 and CDR2 from the germline V gene are SGHTA and FQGNSA. The CDR3: CASSHLTYSNQPQHF. The CDR3 nucleotides read TGTGCCAGCAGCCACCTCACTTATAGCAATCAGCCCCAGCATTTT. Combining the CDR3 with reference TRBV7-2 and TRBJ1-5 gives the whole variable domain GAGVSQSPSNKVTEKGKDVELRCDPISGHTALYWYRQSLGQGLEFLIYFQGNSAPDKSGLPSDRFSAERTGGSVSTLTIQRTQQEDSAVYLCASSHLTYSNQPQHFGDGTRLSIL.

This clonotype was seen at least ten times. V and J are TRBV6-1 and TRBJ1-5; 10 nucleotides match TRBD1. The V gene's germline CDR1 is MNHNS and CDR2 SASEGT. CDR3 length: 15 amino acids. V trimming: 5 bases; J trimming: 6 bases; junction bases outside the gene matches: 7. The CDR3 spells CASSPGQGHSQPQHF. The CDR3 bases are TGTGCCAGCAGTCCGGGACAGGGGCACAGTCAGCCCCAGCATTTT.

The count of this clonotype is one. The chain joins TRBV12-5 to TRBJ1-3; D perhaps matches TRBD1 (5 bases). The CDR3 consists of 16 residues. With 6 bases removed from V and 0 bases from J, the gap between germline ends came to 15 bases. Germline CDR1 is LGHNT and CDR2 is FRNRAP. The chain's CDR3 is CASGSTGPSSGNTIYF. The CDR3 nucleotides are TGTGCTAGTGGCTCTACAGGACCGAGCTCTGGAAACACCATATATTTT.

Comments on this clonotype: A read error may be the cause here, since a much bigger clone is one base away. The chain combines TRBV11-2 with TRBJ2-5; no firm D call. The CDR3 totals 15 residues. In germline, CDR1 is SGHAT, CDR2 FQNNGV. Deletions cut 0 bases from V and 5 bases from J, with 13 bases between. For the CDR3, the DNA is TGTGCCAGCAGCTTAGAAGTGTGGGCGAGGGAGACCCAGTACTTC. Its translation is CASSLEVWARETQYF.

Ten or more counts support this clonotype. This chain uses TRBV20-1 with TRBJ2-7; D might be TRBD1 or TRBD2, each matching 5 bases. Germline V gene data show CDR1 as DFQATT and CDR2 as SNEGSKA (reference sequence). Trimming left V 5 bases short and J 2 bases short, with 25 bases between. There are 17 residues in the CDR3. The CDR3 spells CSASGTRHGRSTYEQYF. The DNA of the CDR3 is TGCAGTGCTTCCGGGACCCGACATGGCCGGAGCACCTACGAGCAGTACTTC.

The table lists this clonotype with many counts. V is TRBV2 and J is TRBJ2-7; no definite D call. V lost 7 bases to trimming and J lost 5 bases, with 15 bases between them. The germline V gene has CDR1 SNHLY and CDR2 FYNNEI. The CDR3 sequence is 13 residues long. This CDR3 reads CASIGGQRNEQYF. CDR3 in DNA: TGTGCCAGCATAGGTGGGCAAAGGAACGAGCAGTACTTC.

This clonotype was picked up many times. This chain links TRBV6-1 with TRBJ2-7; 9 bases fit TRBD1. The V segment lost 5 bases and the J segment 3 bases; nucleotides outside the gene matches: 8. This CDR3 has 15 amino acids. Germline values: CDR1 MNHNS, CDR2 SASEGT. CDR3 nucleotides: TGTGCCAGCAGTTACACCGGGACAGGGCGCTACGAGCAGTACTTC. This sequence encodes CASSYTGTGRYEQYF.

This clonotype was counted between two and nine times. The genes are TRBV12-3 or TRBV12-4 and TRBJ2-5; no clear D. The CDR3 totals 13 residues. V was trimmed by 3 bases and J by 2 bases, leaving 7 bases between them. CDR3 loop: CASSFYAQETQYF. The CDR3 bases are TGTGCCAGCAGTTTTTATGCGCAAGAGACCCAGTACTTC.

This clonotype was seen a few times. This sequence joins TRBV20-1 and TRBJ2-7; 12 bases line up with TRBD2. The DNA end favors TRBJ2-1, so the J call may be wrong. This CDR3 has 16 amino acids. CDR1 is DFQATT and CDR2 is SNEGSKA in the germline V gene (reference sequence). The CDR3: CSARDTSGRNSYEQFF. Here the CDR3 DNA reads TGCAGTGCTAGAGATACTAGCGGGAGGAACTCCTACGAGCAGTTCTTC.

The sample holds a few counts of this clonotype. The genes are TRBV9 and TRBJ1-1; D not resolved. V lost 3 bases to trimming and J lost 4 bases, with 10 bases between them. Germline values: CDR1 SGDLS, CDR2 YYNGEE. CDR3 length equals 13 residues. The CDR3 bases are TGTGCCAGCAGCGCGGCCTGGGGCACTGAAGCTTTCTTT. This sequence encodes CASSAAWGTEAFF.

This clonotype has just a few counts. The J gene is TRBJ2-6, the V gene TRBV7-2; 9 bases map to TRBD2. From germline, CDR1 is SGHTA and CDR2 FQGNSA. There are 18 residues in the CDR3. V gave up 5 bases and J gave up 0 bases; unmatched junction bases: 8. CDR3 amino acids: CASSPRLAGISGANVLTF. The CDR3 DNA is TGTGCCAGCAGCCCACGCCTAGCGGGAATCTCTGGGGCCAACGTCCTGACTTTC.

The chain employs TRBV2 and TRBJ2-2, with 9 bases aligning to TRBD2. The CDR3 runs 15 residues. Germline V gene data show CDR1 as SNHLY and CDR2 as FYNNEI. Trimming took 6 bases from V and 7 from J; bases not matched to a gene: 9. This CDR3 is CASSPGTSILGELFF. CDR3 DNA sequence: TGTGCCAGCAGCCCGGGGACTAGCATCCTCGGGGAGCTGTTTTTT.

Comments on this clonotype: This could be a read error, since a much larger clone is one nucleotide away. The chain combines TRBV30 with TRBJ1-4; D unresolved. The length of the CDR3 is 12 residues. Deletions cut 0 bases from V and 8 bases from J, with 7 bases between. Germline assignment: CDR1 GTSNPN and CDR2 SVGIG (reference sequence). The CDR3 region has the DNA TGTGCCTGGAGTGTTGTGATGGAAAAACTGTTTTTT. This codes for CAWSVVMEKLFF. Looking up the rest from reference TRBV30 and TRBJ1-4 gives the full variable domain: SQTIHQWPATLVQPVGSPLSLECTVEGTSNPNLYWYRQAAGRGLQLLFYSVGIGQISSEVPQNLSASRPQDRQFILSSKKLLLSDSGFYLCAWSVVMEKLFFGSGTQLSVL.

This clonotype was detected many times. The V and J genes are TRBV12-3 or TRBV12-4 and TRBJ1-1; D unresolved. The CDR3 has 13 amino acids. V was trimmed by 2 bases and J by 3 bases, leaving 7 bases between them. In DNA form, the CDR3 reads TGTGCCAGCAGTTTATTGATGGACACTGAAGCTTTCTTT. As protein: CASSLLMDTEAFF.

The sample holds many counts of this clonotype. V usage is TRBV11-3 and J usage is TRBJ1-1, with D maybe TRBD1 (5 bases). The germline CDR1 and CDR2 sequences are SGHNT and YENEEA. This CDR3 region has 16 residues. Trimming stripped 5 bases from V and 1 base from J, with 17 bases between. This chain's CDR3 is CASSLGGGRGNTEAFF. The CDR3 DNA sequence: TGTGCCAGCAGCCTCGGGGGGGGACGTGGGAACACTGAAGCTTTCTTT. Looking up the rest from reference TRBV11-3 and TRBJ1-1 gives the full variable domain: EAGVVQSPRYKIIEKKQPVAFWCNPISGHNTLYWYLQNLGQGPELLIRYENEEAVDDSQLPKDRFSAERLKGVDSTLKIQPAELGDSAVYLCASSLGGGRGNTEAFFGQGTRLTVV.

V usage is TRBV20-1 and J usage is TRBJ1-1; 11 bases map to TRBD1. Germline V gene lookup returns CDR1 DFQATT and CDR2 SNEGSKA (reference sequence). The CDR3 runs to 15 residues. The V segment lost 8 bases and the J segment 4 bases; nucleotides outside the gene matches: 12. This CDR3 reads CSSPGDRGLGTEAFF. The CDR3 region has the DNA TGCAGTTCCCCCGGGGACAGGGGGTTAGGCACTGAAGCTTTCTTT.

This clonotype has a count of ten or more. The chain is built from TRBV20-1 and TRBJ2-7; tentatively, D is TRBD2 (5 bases). This CDR3 is 12 amino acids long. The germline V gene encodes CDR1 DFQATT and CDR2 SNEGSKA (reference sequence). With 5 bases removed from V and 3 bases from J, the gap between germline ends came to 11 bases. CDR3 sequence reads: CSAPSPSYEQYF. The CDR3 DNA reads TGCAGTGCTCCTAGCCCCAGCTACGAGCAGTACTTC.

The CDR3 loop reads CASSVPGLASYNEQFF. The CDR3 DNA reads as TGTGCCAGCAGTGTACCGGGACTAGCGTCTTACAATGAGCAGTTCTTC. J is TRBJ2-1 and V is TRBV25-1, with 10 bases fitting TRBD2. The CDR3 sequence is 16 residues long. With 4 bases clipped from V and 4 bases from J, the junction kept 7 bases outside the gene matches. Germline V CDR1 and CDR2: MGHDK, SYGVNS.

This clonotype occurred a few times. The chain couples TRBV9 to TRBJ2-5; D gene ambiguous. This CDR3 is built from 14 residues. The V end was cut by 0 bases, the J end by 3 bases, with 9 bases between. Per germline, CDR1 SGDLS and CDR2 YYNGEE. The CDR3 spells CASSVAIGKETQYF. CDR3 nucleotide sequence: TGTGCCAGCAGCGTAGCTATAGGGAAAGAGACCCAGTACTTC.

This clonotype was picked up many times. The V call is TRBV6-1, the J call TRBJ2-7, with a tentative D call TRBD2 (5 bases). The germline CDR1 and CDR2 sequences are MNHNS and SASEGT. The CDR3 covers 14 residues. Trimming cost V 7 bases and J 6 bases, with 19 bases left between them. CDR3 DNA sequence: TGTGCCAGCACGAAGGGATGGGGAGCCTCCGAGCAGTACTTC. Translating gives CASTKGWGASEQYF.

This clonotype was counted at least ten times. The chain combines TRBV20-1 with TRBJ2-3, with 13 bases aligning to TRBD2. This CDR3 spans 20 amino acids. The germline V gene has CDR1 DFQATT and CDR2 SNEGSKA (reference sequence). The J segment lost 6 bases and the V segment lost 1 base, leaving 19 bases of the junction unmatched. CDR3 bases: TGCAGTGCTAGAGCTCTGTCCGATGGGGGACTAGCGGGATTCTCGGATACGCAGTATTTT. This codes for CSARALSDGGLAGFSDTQYF.

V and J are TRBV12-3 or TRBV12-4 and TRBJ2-1; 9 nucleotides align to TRBD1. The trim removed 8 bases at V and 2 bases at J, leaving 7 bases unmatched. The CDR3 loop spans 15 amino acids. The CDR3: CASHNRDRAYNEQFF. In DNA, the CDR3 is TGTGCCAGCCATAACCGGGACAGGGCCTACAATGAGCAGTTCTTC.

This clonotype was counted only a few times. The rearrangement uses TRBV20-1 and TRBJ1-4; possibly TRBD1 for D (5 bases). This CDR3 contains 13 residues. Germline loops: CDR1 DFQATT, CDR2 SNEGSKA (reference sequence). Trimming pared 3 bases from V and 6 bases from J, leaving 11 bases between. CDR3 sequence: CSASLGGDEKLFF. For the CDR3, the DNA is TGCAGTGCTAGTTTGGGAGGGGATGAAAAACTGTTTTTT.